The 22 T cell receptor beta chains given below trace back to one sample, sequenced in a study of human T cells and chemical hapten exposure. TCRdb analysed the RACE reads with MiXCR anew, one entry per CDR3 protein. The sample yields 180,000 or so distinct CDR3 sequences, 20% to 25% seen once. Time point noted: patch test 3, about 24 weeks after DPC sensitization. Regarding treatment: therapeutic diphenylcyclopropenone sensitization with weekly scalp DPC. The sequenced sample was whole blood, obtained in connection with sensitization to the hapten diphenylcyclopropenone (DPC). Receptors were obtained from a middle-aged woman with alopecia areata. Some clones in this sample may be carry-over from other donors' samples.

The rearrangement uses TRBV12-5 and TRBJ2-2; 8 bases fit TRBD2. The germline gives CDR1 LGHNT, CDR2 FRNRAP. The CDR3 runs to 16 residues. The trim removed 5 bases at V and 4 bases at J, leaving 9 bases unmatched. CDR3 loop: CASGREREISTGELFF. The CDR3 DNA reads TGTGCTAGTGGTCGAGAGCGGGAGATAAGCACCGGGGAGCTGTTTTTT.

The chain is built from TRBV12-3 or TRBV12-4 and TRBJ1-1; D might be TRBD1 (6 bases). Trimming stripped 1 base from V and 7 bases from J, with 10 bases between. The CDR3 runs to 13 residues. CDR3 sequence: CASSLDDRFEAFF. The CDR3 DNA sequence: TGTGCCAGCAGTTTAGATGACAGGTTTGAAGCTTTCTTT.

CDR3 in amino acids: CASSYTGQGRSPLHF. The CDR3 coding sequence is TGTGCCAGCAGTTACACTGGACAGGGGAGGTCACCCCTCCACTTT. J is TRBJ1-6 and V is TRBV6-6; 9 positions match TRBD1. Germline assignment: CDR1 MNHNY and CDR2 SVGAGI (reference sequence). This CDR3 has 15 residues. V was clipped by 2 bases and J by 10 bases; unmatched bases: 6.

This chain links TRBV4-3 with TRBJ2-3; a weak D match, TRBD2 (5 bases). Trimming stripped 0 bases from V and 3 bases from J, with 7 bases between. The germline V gene has CDR1 LGHNA and CDR2 YSLEER. The CDR3 runs to 14 residues. The CDR3 region has the DNA TGCGCCAGCAGCCAAGATGAGGGAACAGATACGCAGTATTTT. It is translated as CASSQDEGTDTQYF.

This sequence joins TRBV7-2 and TRBJ2-7; D gene uncertain. This CDR3 is built from 15 residues. V was shortened by 7 bases and J by 3 bases, with 19 bases between the two germline ends. Germline CDR1 and CDR2: SGHTA and FQGNSA. The CDR3 coding sequence is TGTGCCAGCACCCCAGGCGTGGCTAGTTACTACGAGCAGTACTTC. Translation gives CASTPGVASYYEQYF.

The V and J genes are TRBV5-1 and TRBJ1-2; D is unresolved. V was clipped by 2 bases and J by 0 bases, with 11 bases between them. The length of the CDR3 is 15 residues. Germline CDR1 and CDR2: SGHRS and YFSETQ. The CDR3 nucleotides are TGCGCCAGCAGCTTTTCGGACTCATCTAACTATGGCTACACCTTC. Its protein product is CASSFSDSSNYGYTF.

This clonotype was found a few times. The rearrangement joins TRBV5-1 to TRBJ1-4; 8 nucleotides line up with TRBD1. V was clipped by 4 bases and J by 8 bases; unmatched bases: 7. Germline CDR1 is SGHRS and CDR2 is YFSETQ. This CDR3 has 14 amino acids. As DNA, the CDR3 is TGCGCCAGCAGCCGACAGGGGTCGGAGGAAAAACTGTTTTTT. Translating gives CASSRQGSEEKLFF.

There are a few counts of this clonotype. The gene calls are TRBV5-6 and TRBJ2-7; TRBD2 matches at 7 bases. This CDR3 spans 15 amino acids. Germline assignment: CDR1 SGHDT and CDR2 YYEEEE. V shed 2 bases and J 2 bases; nucleotides not matched to a gene: 7. The CDR3 reads CASSFGGAGPYEQYF. CDR3 bases: TGTGCCAGCAGCTTTGGGGGAGCGGGACCCTACGAGCAGTACTTC.

CDR3 amino acids: CSAFRPGSSYEQYF. In DNA, the CDR3 is TGCAGTGCCTTTCGTCCGGGGAGCTCCTACGAGCAGTACTTC. The chain is built from TRBV20-1 and TRBJ2-7, with D perhaps matching TRBD2 (5 bases). Between the trimmed V and J ends, which lost 6 bases and 0 bases, there was a span of 15 bases. Germline CDR1 and CDR2: DFQATT and SNEGSKA (reference sequence). The CDR3 sequence is 14 residues long.

This clonotype was seen just once. The chain couples TRBV7-8 to TRBJ2-1, with TRBD2 matching 16 bases. Germline loops: CDR1 SGHVS, CDR2 FQNEAQ. CDR3 length: 21 residues. With V trimmed by 5 bases and J by 5 bases, 18 bases remained unmatched. CDR3 DNA: TGTGCCAGCAGCCCTCTTATGGGACTAGCGGGAGGGAGGGGCAGGAACAATGAGCAGTTCTTC. It is translated as CASSPLMGLAGGRGRNNEQFF.

This chain uses TRBV11-1 with TRBJ2-3, with D unresolved. The CDR3 totals 14 residues. Germline CDR1 reads SGHAT; CDR2 reads FQDESV (reference sequence). The V gene lost 5 bases and the J gene lost 4 bases, with 13 bases spanning the gap. DNA for the CDR3: TGTGCCAGCAGCCGTATGCGAGCCGCAGATACGCAGTATTTT. Its protein is CASSRMRAADTQYF.

This rearrangement joins TRBV29-1 to TRBJ2-7; TRBD1 agrees at 8 bases. Per the germline V gene, CDR1 is SQVTM and CDR2 is ANQGSEA. Unmatched junction bases numbered 8, after V lost 5 bases and J lost 5 bases. CDR3 length: 13 residues. This CDR3 is CSVSGGDVNEQYF. Written as DNA, the CDR3 is TGCAGCGTTTCAGGGGGCGATGTCAACGAGCAGTACTTC.

V usage is TRBV3-1 and J usage is TRBJ1-1; D unclear. Germline V gene lookup returns CDR1 LGHDT and CDR2 YNNKEL (reference sequence). Between the trimmed V and J ends, which lost 1 base and 8 bases, there was a span of 8 bases. The CDR3 consists of 12 residues. The CDR3 nucleotides read TGTGCCAGCAGCCAAGTTTCCTGGGAAGCTTTCTTT. This translates into CASSQVSWEAFF. The whole variable domain, remainder taken from reference TRBV3-1 and TRBJ1-1, is DTAVSQTPKYLVTQMGNDKSIKCEQNLGHDTMYWYKQDSKKFLKIMFSYNNKELIINETVPNRFSPKSPDKAHLNLHINSLELGDSAVYFCASSQVSWEAFFGQGTRLTVV.

The gene calls are TRBV29-1 and TRBJ2-1; TRBD2 matches at 10 bases. There are 13 residues in the CDR3. Germline trimming cut 4 bases from V and 9 bases from J; bases unmatched to any gene: 6. CDR1 is SQVTM and CDR2 is ANQGSEA in the germline V gene. The CDR3 sequence is CSVGRLAGVEQFF. In nucleotides, the CDR3 is TGCAGCGTTGGGAGGCTAGCGGGAGTTGAGCAGTTCTTC.

The chain combines TRBV6-5 with TRBJ2-1, with D perhaps matching TRBD1 (6 bases). The CDR3 sequence is 16 residues long. The V gene lost 2 bases and the J gene lost 0 bases, with 11 bases spanning the gap. Looked up from germline, CDR1 is MNHEY and CDR2 is SVGAGI. This CDR3 reads CASSYNRVPSYNEQFF. The CDR3, as DNA: TGTGCCAGCAGTTACAACAGGGTGCCCTCCTACAATGAGCAGTTCTTC.

J is TRBJ2-7 and V is TRBV11-3, with TRBD2 matching over 12 bases. This CDR3 has 15 amino acids. Germline trimming cut 6 bases from V and 1 base from J; bases unmatched to any gene: 4. Germline-derived CDR1 and CDR2 are SGHNT and YENEEA. CDR3 loop: CASRRLAGESYEQYF. For the CDR3, the DNA is TGTGCCAGCAGAAGACTAGCGGGAGAGTCCTACGAGCAGTACTTC.

This clonotype was counted many times. The chain links TRBV7-9 to TRBJ2-3; 7 positions match TRBD2. Trimming took 5 bases from V and 5 from J; bases not matched to a gene: 4. The CDR3 covers 13 residues. Germline-derived CDR1 and CDR2 are SEHNR and FQNEAQ (reference sequence). For the CDR3, the DNA is TGTGCCAGCAGCGTGGCGGGGGAAGATACGCAGTATTTT. Translated, it gives CASSVAGEDTQYF.

The chain links TRBV7-2 to TRBJ2-3, with D hard to call. Trimming stripped 2 bases from V and 1 base from J, with 10 bases between. The V gene's germline CDR1 is SGHTA and CDR2 FQGNSA. The CDR3 consists of 15 residues. As DNA, the CDR3 is TGTGCCAGCAGCTTACGTGGAGTTGGCACAGATACGCAGTATTTT. Translating it yields CASSLRGVGTDTQYF. The variable domain in full, with the rest retrieved from reference TRBV7-2 and TRBJ2-3, is GAGVSQSPSNKVTEKGKDVELRCDPISGHTALYWYRQSLGQGLEFLIYFQGNSAPDKSGLPSDRFSAERTGGSVSTLTIQRTQQEDSAVYLCASSLRGVGTDTQYFGPGTRLTVL.

DNA for the CDR3: TGTGCCAGCAGTACGGGGTTGACAGGGTCCGGGGAGCTGTTTTTT. This codes for CASSTGLTGSGELFF. This chain connects TRBV6-2 or TRBV6-3 to TRBJ2-2; 7 bases are a match to TRBD1. The V gene's germline CDR1 is MNHEY and CDR2 SVGEGT. V lost 5 bases, J lost 6 bases, and 9 bases stayed unmatched. There are 15 residues in the CDR3.

This clonotype was seen at least ten times. CDR3 amino acids: CSIRIMLASGEQYF. The CDR3 bases are TGCAGCATCCGAATCATGTTAGCCTCGGGTGAGCAGTACTTC. The V call is TRBV29-1, the J call TRBJ2-7; D gene unclear. Germline CDR1 SQVTM, CDR2 ANQGSEA. The ends were cut back, 8 bases at V and 7 bases at J, with 24 bases in the middle. This CDR3 is built from 14 residues.

V and J are TRBV5-1 and TRBJ2-1; possibly TRBD2 for D (6 bases). Trimming left V 1 base short and J 2 bases short, with 13 bases between. Germline CDR1 reads SGHRS; CDR2 reads YFSETQ. The CDR3 sequence is 16 residues long. CDR3 coding DNA: TGCGCCAGCAGCTTGCGGGTTAGCGGTACCTACAATGAGCAGTTCTTC. This sequence encodes CASSLRVSGTYNEQFF.

This sequence joins TRBV4-3 and TRBJ2-2, with 14 bases that match TRBD2. This CDR3 contains 16 residues. Germline CDR1 and CDR2: LGHNA and YSLEER. V was pared by 4 bases and J by 4 bases, with 2 bases of the junction left unmatched. The CDR3 DNA reads TGCGCCAGCAGCCGACTAGCGGGAGGGCGCACCGGGGAGCTGTTTTTT. Protein sequence: CASSRLAGGRTGELFF.